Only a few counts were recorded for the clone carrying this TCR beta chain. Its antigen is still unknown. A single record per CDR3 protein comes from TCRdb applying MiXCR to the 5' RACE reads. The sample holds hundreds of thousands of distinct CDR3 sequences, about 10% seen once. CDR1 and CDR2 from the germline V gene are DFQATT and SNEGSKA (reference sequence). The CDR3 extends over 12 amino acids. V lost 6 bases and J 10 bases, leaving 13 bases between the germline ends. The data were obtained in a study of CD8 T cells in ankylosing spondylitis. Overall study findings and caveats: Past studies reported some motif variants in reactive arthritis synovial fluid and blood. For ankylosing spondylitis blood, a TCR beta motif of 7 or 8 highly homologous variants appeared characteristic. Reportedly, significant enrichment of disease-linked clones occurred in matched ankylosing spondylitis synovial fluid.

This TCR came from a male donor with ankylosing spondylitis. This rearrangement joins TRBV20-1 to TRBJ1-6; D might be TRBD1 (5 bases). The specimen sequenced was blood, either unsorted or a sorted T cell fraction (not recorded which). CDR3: CSAWATGSPLHF. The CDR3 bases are TGCAGTGCCTGGGCCACAGGATCACCCCTCCACTTT.